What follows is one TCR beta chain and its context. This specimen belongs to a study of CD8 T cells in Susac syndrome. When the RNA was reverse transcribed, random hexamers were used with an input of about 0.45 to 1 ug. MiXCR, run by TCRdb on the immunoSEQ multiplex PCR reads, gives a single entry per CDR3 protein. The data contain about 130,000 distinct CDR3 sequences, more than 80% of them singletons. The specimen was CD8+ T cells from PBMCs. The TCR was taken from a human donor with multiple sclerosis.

The CDR3 DNA reads TGTGCCAGCACAACCCTCACAGGGCCGGAGGTAGGAAAACTGTTTTTT. Encoded protein: CASTTLTGPEVGKLFF. This chain joins TRBV12-3 or TRBV12-4 and TRBJ1-4; tentative D call: TRBD1 (6 bases). The length of the CDR3 is 16 residues. Trimming cost V 7 bases and J 10 bases, with 25 bases left between them.